The clone carrying this T cell receptor (beta chain) was observed many times. Its antigen is unidentified. The germline V gene has CDR1 SGHAT and CDR2 FQNNGV. Between the trimmed V and J ends, which lost 5 bases and 1 base, there was a span of 21 bases. This CDR3 is 18 amino acids long. Not a single patient had been given any form of treatment at any point before undergoing thyroid surgery. This record belongs to a study of metastatic and nonmetastatic thyroid tumors. Study summary: For malignant and benign thyroid patients, tumor or nodule tissue and blood were the sources whose repertoires were compared. Findings of the study overall: TCR beta diversity was reportedly significantly higher in malignant thyroid tumors than benign nodules, in blood and tumor.

In the original workflow: A classifier of distant metastasis in papillary thyroid cancer was built from CDR3 differences (across clinicopathological groups). Using MiXCR, TCRdb re-called clones from the PCR reads. The authors' filters were not applied to this entry. The sample includes 20,000 to 25,000 clones, about 15% of them seen just once. Material for sequencing was blood. This clonotype was sampled from a female donor with papillary thyroid cancer or a benign thyroid nodule (not recorded which). Some clones in this sample may be carry-over from other donors' samples. This chain uses TRBV11-2 with TRBJ2-1, with D possibly TRBD1 on 6 matching bases. The CDR3 loop is CASSGGDGVRRSYNEQFF. The CDR3 coding sequence is TGTGCCAGCAGCGGGGGCGATGGGGTTCGCCGATCCTACAATGAGCAGTTCTTC.